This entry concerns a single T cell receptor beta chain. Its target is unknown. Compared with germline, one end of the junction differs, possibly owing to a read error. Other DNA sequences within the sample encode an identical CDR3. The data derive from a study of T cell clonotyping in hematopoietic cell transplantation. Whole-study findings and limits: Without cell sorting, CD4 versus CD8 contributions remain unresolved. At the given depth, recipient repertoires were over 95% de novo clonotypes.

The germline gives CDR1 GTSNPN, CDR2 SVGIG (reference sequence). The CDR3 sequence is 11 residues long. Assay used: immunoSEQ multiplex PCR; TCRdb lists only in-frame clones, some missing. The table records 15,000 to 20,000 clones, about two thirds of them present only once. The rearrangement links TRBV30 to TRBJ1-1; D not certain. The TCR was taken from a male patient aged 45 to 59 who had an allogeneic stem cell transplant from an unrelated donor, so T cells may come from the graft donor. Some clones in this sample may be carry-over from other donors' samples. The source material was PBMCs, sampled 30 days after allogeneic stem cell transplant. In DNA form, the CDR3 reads TGTGCCTGGAGTGTACTCACTGAAGCTTTCTTC. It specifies CAWSVLTEAFF.